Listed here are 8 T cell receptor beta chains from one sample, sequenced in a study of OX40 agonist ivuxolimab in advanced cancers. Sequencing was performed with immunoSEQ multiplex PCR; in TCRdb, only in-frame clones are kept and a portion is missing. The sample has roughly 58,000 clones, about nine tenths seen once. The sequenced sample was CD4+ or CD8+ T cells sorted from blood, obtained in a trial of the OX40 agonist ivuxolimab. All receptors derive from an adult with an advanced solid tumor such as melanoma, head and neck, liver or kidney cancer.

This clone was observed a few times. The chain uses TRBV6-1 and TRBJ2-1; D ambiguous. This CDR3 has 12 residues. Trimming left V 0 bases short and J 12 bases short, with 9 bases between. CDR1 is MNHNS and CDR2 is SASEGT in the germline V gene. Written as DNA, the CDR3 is TGTGCCAGCAGTGAAGCACCGTTCCGGCAGTTCTTC. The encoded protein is CASSEAPFRQFF.

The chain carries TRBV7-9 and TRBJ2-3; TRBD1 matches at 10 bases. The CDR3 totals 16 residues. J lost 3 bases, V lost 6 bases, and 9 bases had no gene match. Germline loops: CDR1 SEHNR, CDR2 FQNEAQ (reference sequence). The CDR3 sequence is CASSPMDRGETDTQYF. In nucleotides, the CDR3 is TGTGCCAGCAGTCCGATGGACAGGGGGGAAACAGATACGCAGTATTTT.

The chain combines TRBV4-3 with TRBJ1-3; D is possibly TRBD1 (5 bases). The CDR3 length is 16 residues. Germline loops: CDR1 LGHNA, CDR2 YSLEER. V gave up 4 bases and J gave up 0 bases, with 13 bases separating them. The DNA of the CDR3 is TGCGCCAGCAGCCGGGGGACGCTAAGCTCTGGAAACACCATATATTTT. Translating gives CASSRGTLSSGNTIYF.

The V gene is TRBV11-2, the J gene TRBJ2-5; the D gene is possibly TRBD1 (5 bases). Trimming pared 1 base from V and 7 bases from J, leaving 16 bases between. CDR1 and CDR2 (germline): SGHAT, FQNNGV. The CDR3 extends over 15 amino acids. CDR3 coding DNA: TGTGCCAGCAGCTTAGGGGGCGGAAGGGTGGGGACCCAGTACTTC. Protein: CASSLGGGRVGTQYF.

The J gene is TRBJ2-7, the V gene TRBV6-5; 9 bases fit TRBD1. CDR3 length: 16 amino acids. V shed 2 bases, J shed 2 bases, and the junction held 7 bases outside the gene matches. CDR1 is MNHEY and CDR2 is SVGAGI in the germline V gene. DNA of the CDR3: TGTGCCAGCAGTTACCGTCAGACAGGGGGGGCCTACGAGCAGTACTTC. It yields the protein CASSYRQTGGAYEQYF.

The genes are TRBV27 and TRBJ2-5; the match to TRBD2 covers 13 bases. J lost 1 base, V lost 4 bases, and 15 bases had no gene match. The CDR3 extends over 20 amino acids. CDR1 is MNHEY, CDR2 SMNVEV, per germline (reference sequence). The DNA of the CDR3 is TGTGCCAGCAGTTCCCTCGGGGACCTCGGGACTAGCGGGACCCAAGAGACCCAGTACTTC. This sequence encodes CASSSLGDLGTSGTQETQYF.

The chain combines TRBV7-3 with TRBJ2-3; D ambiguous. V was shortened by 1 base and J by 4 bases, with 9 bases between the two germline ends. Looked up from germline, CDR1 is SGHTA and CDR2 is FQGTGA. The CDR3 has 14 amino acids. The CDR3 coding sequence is TGTGCCAGCAGCTTAAAACTTGTGGCAGATACGCAGTATTTT. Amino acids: CASSLKLVADTQYF.

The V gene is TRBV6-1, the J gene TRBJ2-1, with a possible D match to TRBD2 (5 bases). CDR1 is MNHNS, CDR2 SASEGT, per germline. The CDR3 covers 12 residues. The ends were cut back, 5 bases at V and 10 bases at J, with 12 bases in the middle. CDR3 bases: TGTGCCAGCAGTTTAATTCCGGGGGAGCAGTTCTTC. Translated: CASSLIPGEQFF.